What follows are 28 T cell receptor beta chains derived from one specimen sequenced in a study of shared clonotypes between healthy human individuals. Terminally differentiated effector memory CD45RA+ cells were excluded by CCR7 positive selection of CD45RO-negative cells. The table came from immunoSEQ multiplex PCR; TCRdb's copy has only in-frame clones and leaves some out. The profile covers roughly 1,800,000 clones, with over 85% appearing a single time and 1% to 1.5% taken by the ten largest. Source material: naive CD8+ T cells sorted from blood. All receptors come from a man between 18 and 35 years old in good health.

This clone was seen once. The identical CDR3 is also encoded by other nucleotide sequences in the sample. The chain recombines TRBV27 with TRBJ1-4; D gene unclear. The CDR3 is 14 amino acids. Germline-derived CDR1 and CDR2 are MNHEY and SMNVEV (reference sequence). The germline V and J ends were trimmed by 2 bases and 4 bases, with 8 bases remaining between them. This CDR3 reads CASSLAGSNEKLFF. The CDR3 DNA sequence: TGTGCCAGCAGTTTAGCAGGAAGTAATGAAAAACTGTTTTTT.

This clone was counted only a few times. Other DNA sequences of this sample code for an identical CDR3. The chain recombines TRBV27 with TRBJ1-5; TRBD1 aligns across 8 bases. Germline V gene data show CDR1 as MNHEY and CDR2 as SMNVEV (reference sequence). V dropped 5 bases and J dropped 2; count of bases not matched to a gene: 2. The CDR3 is 14 amino acids. The CDR3 reads CASSVTGGNQPQHF. The CDR3 DNA sequence: TGTGCCAGCAGTGTGACAGGGGGCAATCAGCCCCAGCATTTT.

This clone was counted once. The chain joins TRBV29-1 to TRBJ1-4; D is ambiguous. V was pared by 0 bases and J by 12 bases, with 14 bases between. The CDR3 spans 13 residues. CDR1 is SQVTM and CDR2 is ANQGSEA in the germline V gene. CDR3 DNA sequence: TGCAGCGTTGAAGATCCGCGTTGGGGAGAACTGTTTTTT. It is translated as CSVEDPRWGELFF.

This chain connects TRBV9 to TRBJ2-5; D uncertain. Between the trimmed V and J ends, which lost 7 bases and 2 bases, there was a span of 3 bases. The CDR3 runs 10 residues. Germline CDR1 reads SGDLS; CDR2 reads YYNGEE. CDR3 bases: TGTGCCAGCGGACAAGAGACCCAGTACTTC. It yields the protein CASGQETQYF.

The V and J genes are TRBV7-9 and TRBJ1-2; 7 bases line up with TRBD1. The ends lost 1 base at V and 7 bases at J; junction bases unmatched: 6. CDR3 length: 14 residues. CDR1 is SEHNR, CDR2 FQNEAQ, per germline (reference sequence). CDR3 nucleotides: TGTGCCAGCAGCTTAGGACAGGGTGATAGTGGCTACACCTTC. This encodes CASSLGQGDSGYTF.

The genes are TRBV7-2 and TRBJ2-7; no clear D gene. Trimming shortened V by 5 bases and J by 2 bases, and 10 bases separated the two germline ends. The germline gives CDR1 SGHTA, CDR2 FQGNSA. This CDR3 comprises 13 residues. The CDR3 bases are TGTGCCAGCAGCCCAGACTCGACCTACGAGCAGTACTTC. This encodes CASSPDSTYEQYF.

Comment on this clone: The same CDR3 is also encoded by other DNA sequences in this sample. The chain joins TRBV7-2 to TRBJ2-3, with 9 bases that match TRBD2. The V segment lost 1 base and the J segment 1 base; nucleotides outside the gene matches: 3. Germline-derived CDR1 and CDR2 are SGHTA and FQGNSA. CDR3 length: 16 residues. The CDR3 DNA reads TGTGCCAGCAGCTTAGGGACTAGCGTGGGCACAGATACGCAGTATTTT. Residues: CASSLGTSVGTDTQYF.

This chain joins TRBV29-1 and TRBJ2-3; 9 positions match TRBD1. CDR3 length: 14 residues. The germline V gene encodes CDR1 SQVTM and CDR2 ANQGSEA. V dropped 2 bases and J dropped 4; count of bases not matched to a gene: 4. CDR3 nucleotides: TGCAGCGTTGAATCCGGGACAGGGCCAGATACGCAGTATTTT. Amino acid sequence: CSVESGTGPDTQYF.

The rearrangement uses TRBV28 and TRBJ2-7; maybe TRBD2 (5 bases). The germline V gene has CDR1 MDHEN and CDR2 SYDVKM. CDR3 length equals 13 residues. V was cut by 4 bases and J by 5 bases, with 12 bases left in between. The CDR3 protein is CASSSVGSHEQYF. CDR3 DNA: TGTGCCAGCAGTTCCGTTGGGAGCCACGAGCAGTACTTC. Looking up the rest from reference TRBV28 and TRBJ2-7 gives the full variable domain: DVKVTQSSRYLVKRTGEKVFLECVQDMDHENMFWYRQDPGLGLRLIYFSYDVKMKEKGDIPEGYSVSREKKERFSLILESASTNQTSMYLCASSSVGSHEQYFGPGTRLTVT.

The chain carries TRBV4-1 and TRBJ2-7, with TRBD2 matching over 10 bases. The CDR3 loop spans 14 amino acids. After removal of 0 bases from V and 6 bases from J, the junction contained 2 bases not matched to a gene. Germline V gene lookup returns CDR1 MGHRA and CDR2 YSYEKL. Written as DNA, the CDR3 is TGCGCCAGCAGCCAAGAAGTAGCGGGGGGCGAGCAGTACTTC. This translates into CASSQEVAGGEQYF.

This clone was recorded only once. This chain connects TRBV2 to TRBJ2-7; D not certain. This CDR3 spans 12 amino acids. Trimming took 7 bases from V and 1 from J, leaving 8 bases between them. Looked up from germline, CDR1 is SNHLY and CDR2 is FYNNEI. CDR3 sequence: CASMVSSYEQYF. CDR3 DNA: TGTGCCAGCATGGTCAGTTCCTACGAGCAGTACTTC.

The chain joins TRBV4-1 to TRBJ2-1; 7 bases agree with TRBD2. CDR1 is MGHRA, CDR2 YSYEKL, per germline. CDR3 length: 16 residues. V shed 1 base and J 4 bases; nucleotides not matched to a gene: 7. CDR3 region: CASSQAERGGYNEQFF. Here the CDR3 DNA reads TGCGCCAGCAGCCAAGCCGAGCGGGGTGGATACAATGAGCAGTTCTTC.

V usage is TRBV4-3 and J usage is TRBJ2-2; 8 bases are a match to TRBD2. Germline trimming cut 0 bases from V and 0 bases from J; bases unmatched to any gene: 9. CDR3 length: 19 amino acids. Looked up from germline, CDR1 is LGHNA and CDR2 is YSLEER. CDR3 region: CASSQDSLAGLANTGELFF. The CDR3 DNA reads TGCGCCAGCAGCCAAGATAGCCTAGCGGGCCTCGCGAACACCGGGGAGCTGTTTTTT.

The CDR3 nucleotides read TGCGCCAGCAGTGATCCGCGGGGGGATACGCAGTATTTT. Residues: CASSDPRGDTQYF. This chain uses TRBV10-1 with TRBJ2-3; 7 nucleotides match TRBD2. This CDR3 is 13 amino acids long. Germline V gene lookup returns CDR1 WNHNN and CDR2 SYGVQD (reference sequence). V dropped 3 bases and J dropped 6; count of bases not matched to a gene: 3.

The rearrangement links TRBV6-5 to TRBJ2-3; D ambiguous. The ends were cut back, 3 bases at V and 0 bases at J, with 7 bases in the middle. Germline V gene lookup returns CDR1 MNHEY and CDR2 SVGAGI. The CDR3 has 14 amino acids. The CDR3 is CASSYGSSTDTQYF. CDR3 DNA: TGTGCCAGCAGTTATGGCAGTAGCACAGATACGCAGTATTTT.

The CDR3 here is CASSYADGYYTDTQYF. The DNA for the CDR3 is TGTGCCAGCAGTTACGCCGACGGATACTACACAGATACGCAGTATTTT. This chain joins TRBV6-6 and TRBJ2-3; no clear D gene. This CDR3 comprises 16 residues. With 2 bases removed from V and 2 bases from J, the gap between germline ends came to 14 bases. Germline V gene data show CDR1 as MNHNY and CDR2 as SVGAGI (reference sequence).

This clone was detected once. The CDR3 sequence is CASSLGGTGSYNEQFF. Written as DNA, the CDR3 is TGTGCCAGCAGTTTAGGTGGGACAGGTTCCTACAATGAGCAGTTCTTC. V is TRBV27 and J is TRBJ2-1, with 8 bases matching TRBD1. There are 16 residues in the CDR3. V dropped 2 bases and J dropped 1; count of bases not matched to a gene: 4. In germline, CDR1 is MNHEY, CDR2 SMNVEV (reference sequence).

The chain joins TRBV14 to TRBJ2-7; 9 positions match TRBD2. The CDR3 spans 16 residues. Germline V gene lookup returns CDR1 SGHDN and CDR2 FVKESK. J was trimmed by 2 bases and V by 1 base; bases with no gene match: 6. CDR3 sequence: CASSQGLAGEAYEQYF. The DNA for the CDR3 is TGTGCCAGCAGCCAAGGTTTAGCGGGGGAGGCCTACGAGCAGTACTTC. The whole variable domain, filled in from reference TRBV14 and TRBJ2-7, reads EAGVTQFPSHSVIEKGQTVTLRCDPISGHDNLYWYRRVMGKEIKFLLHFVKESKQDESGMPNNRFLAERTGGTYSTLKVQPAELEDSGVYFCASSQGLAGEAYEQYFGPGTRLTVT.

V and J are TRBV7-2 and TRBJ2-2; TRBD2 is a possible D gene (5 bases). This CDR3 comprises 14 residues. V lost 1 base, J lost 3 bases, and 6 bases lay in between. Germline V gives CDR1 SGHTA, CDR2 FQGNSA. CDR3 protein: CASSLGTYTGELFF. CDR3 nucleotide sequence: TGTGCCAGCAGCTTAGGGACTTACACCGGGGAGCTGTTTTTT. Full variable domain (rest looked up from reference TRBV7-2 and TRBJ2-2): GAGVSQSPSNKVTEKGKDVELRCDPISGHTALYWYRQSLGQGLEFLIYFQGNSAPDKSGLPSDRFSAERTGGSVSTLTIQRTQQEDSAVYLCASSLGTYTGELFFGEGSRLTVL.

The chain is built from TRBV15 and TRBJ1-1, with D perhaps matching TRBD1 (6 bases). V shed 0 bases and J shed 4 bases, with 9 bases lying between them. Germline V gene lookup returns CDR1 LNHNV and CDR2 YYDKDF (reference sequence). The CDR3 has 14 residues. The CDR3 coding sequence is TGTGCCACCAGCAGAGACACAGGGAGCACTGAAGCTTTCTTT. As protein: CATSRDTGSTEAFF.

The chain combines TRBV28 with TRBJ2-1; TRBD2 aligns across 10 bases. Per the germline V gene, CDR1 is MDHEN and CDR2 is SYDVKM. After removal of 3 bases from V and 5 bases from J, the junction contained 7 bases not matched to a gene. The length of the CDR3 is 16 residues. The CDR3 protein is CASSFWSGGADNEQFF. The DNA for the CDR3 is TGTGCCAGCAGTTTCTGGAGCGGGGGGGCCGACAATGAGCAGTTCTTC. Full variable domain (rest looked up from reference TRBV28 and TRBJ2-1): DVKVTQSSRYLVKRTGEKVFLECVQDMDHENMFWYRQDPGLGLRLIYFSYDVKMKEKGDIPEGYSVSREKKERFSLILESASTNQTSMYLCASSFWSGGADNEQFFGPGTRLTVL.

This chain joins TRBV7-9 and TRBJ1-5; a weak D match, TRBD1 (6 bases). The V end lost 0 bases, the J end lost 3 bases, and 9 bases lay between the germline ends. CDR3 length: 15 amino acids. Germline CDR1 reads SEHNR; CDR2 reads FQNEAQ (reference sequence). The CDR3 nucleotides are TGTGCCAGCAGCTTAGCGGGGGACAACAATCAGCCCCAGCATTTT. Translation gives CASSLAGDNNQPQHF.

The V gene is TRBV4-3, the J gene TRBJ2-2, with a possible D match to TRBD2 (5 bases). There are 16 residues in the CDR3. Germline V gives CDR1 LGHNA, CDR2 YSLEER. Trimming removed 3 bases at V and 3 bases at J, with 14 bases between. For the CDR3, the DNA is TGCGCCAGCAGCCACACAATGAGCGGCCACACCGGGGAGCTGTTTTTT. Its protein product is CASSHTMSGHTGELFF.

This sequence joins TRBV27 and TRBJ2-5, with 10 nucleotides matching TRBD1. Trimming removed 5 bases from V and 3 bases from J; junction bases left unmatched: 3. Germline loops: CDR1 MNHEY, CDR2 SMNVEV (reference sequence). The length of the CDR3 is 14 residues. Here the CDR3 reads CASSPGTGEETQYF. The CDR3 DNA reads as TGTGCCAGCAGTCCCGGGACAGGGGAAGAGACCCAGTACTTC.

This clone appeared a few times. The DNA for the CDR3 is TGCGCCAGCAGCCAAGCTGGACTAGATCTCATTCAGTACTTC. Amino acids: CASSQAGLDLIQYF. The J gene is TRBJ2-4, the V gene TRBV4-1; 7 nucleotides agree with TRBD2. V lost 1 base and J lost 9; bases outside the gene matches: 6. This CDR3 has 14 residues. Germline V gene lookup returns CDR1 MGHRA and CDR2 YSYEKL.

The J gene is TRBJ2-1, the V gene TRBV4-1; the match to TRBD1 covers 12 bases. Germline V CDR1 and CDR2: MGHRA, YSYEKL. J was trimmed by 7 bases and V by 4 bases; bases with no gene match: 2. The CDR3 covers 14 residues. The CDR3 DNA is TGCGCCAGCAGCCTGGGACAGGGGGCGAATGAGCAGTTCTTC. It yields the protein CASSLGQGANEQFF.

V and J are TRBV11-2 and TRBJ2-7; 11 bases line up with TRBD2. The CDR3 has 15 residues. V shed 3 bases and J 3 bases; nucleotides not matched to a gene: 4. Germline CDR1 SGHAT, CDR2 FQNNGV. The CDR3 region is CASSFTSGGFYEQYF. Written as DNA, the CDR3 is TGTGCCAGCAGCTTCACTAGCGGGGGATTCTACGAGCAGTACTTC.

The chain employs TRBV27 and TRBJ1-2, with D tentatively TRBD1 (5 bases). This CDR3 has 13 residues. V lost 3 bases, J lost 7 bases, and 12 bases lay in between. CDR1 and CDR2 (germline): MNHEY, SMNVEV (reference sequence). CDR3 nucleotide sequence: TGTGCCAGCAGTTTTGAGGGGTACGGTGGCTACACCTTC. Translating it yields CASSFEGYGGYTF.